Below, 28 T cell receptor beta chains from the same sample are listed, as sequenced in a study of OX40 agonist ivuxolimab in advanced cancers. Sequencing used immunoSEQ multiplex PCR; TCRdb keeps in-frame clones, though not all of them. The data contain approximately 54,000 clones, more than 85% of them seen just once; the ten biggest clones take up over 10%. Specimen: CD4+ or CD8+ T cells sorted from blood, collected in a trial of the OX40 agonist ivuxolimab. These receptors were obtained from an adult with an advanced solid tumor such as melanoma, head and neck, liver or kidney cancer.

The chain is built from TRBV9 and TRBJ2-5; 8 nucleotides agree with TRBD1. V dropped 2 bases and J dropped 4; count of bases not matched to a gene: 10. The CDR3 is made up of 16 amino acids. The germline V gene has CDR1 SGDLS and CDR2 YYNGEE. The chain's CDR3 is CASSVHGQGGGETQYF. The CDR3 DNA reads TGTGCCAGCAGCGTCCATGGACAGGGAGGTGGAGAGACCCAGTACTTC.

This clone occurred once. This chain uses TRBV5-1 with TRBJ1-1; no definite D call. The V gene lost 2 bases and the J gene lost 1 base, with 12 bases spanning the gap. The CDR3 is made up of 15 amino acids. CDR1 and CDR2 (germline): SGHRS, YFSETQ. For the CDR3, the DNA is TGCGCCAGCAGCTTCTTGGCGAGTCGGAACACTGAAGCTTTCTTT. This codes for CASSFLASRNTEAFF.

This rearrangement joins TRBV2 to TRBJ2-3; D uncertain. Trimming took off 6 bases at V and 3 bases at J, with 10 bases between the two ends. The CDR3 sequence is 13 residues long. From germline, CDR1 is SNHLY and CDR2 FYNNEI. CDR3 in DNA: TGTGCCAGCAGGTCCTTCCCGACAGATACGCAGTATTTT. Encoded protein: CASRSFPTDTQYF.

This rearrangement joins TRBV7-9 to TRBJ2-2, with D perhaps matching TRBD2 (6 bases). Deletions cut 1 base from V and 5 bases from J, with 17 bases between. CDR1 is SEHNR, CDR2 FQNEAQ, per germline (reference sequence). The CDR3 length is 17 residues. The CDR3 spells CASSLGRAGGGTGELFF. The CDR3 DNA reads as TGTGCCAGCAGCTTAGGACGGGCAGGAGGAGGGACCGGGGAGCTGTTTTTT.

CDR3 protein: CASSAGGEWYGYTF. CDR3 nucleotides: TGTGCCAGCAGCGCAGGGGGAGAGTGGTATGGCTACACCTTC. The chain couples TRBV9 to TRBJ1-2; TRBD1 aligns across 7 bases. Germline V gene sequence: CDR1 SGDLS, CDR2 YYNGEE. The CDR3 is 14 amino acids. Trimming removed 3 bases from V and 5 bases from J; junction bases left unmatched: 7.

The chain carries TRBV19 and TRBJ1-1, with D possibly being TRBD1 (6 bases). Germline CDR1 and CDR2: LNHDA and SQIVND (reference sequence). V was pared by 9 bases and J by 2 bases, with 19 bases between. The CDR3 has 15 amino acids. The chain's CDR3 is CASLSRQDLNTEAFF. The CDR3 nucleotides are TGTGCCAGCCTCAGCCGACAGGACCTAAACACTGAAGCTTTCTTT.

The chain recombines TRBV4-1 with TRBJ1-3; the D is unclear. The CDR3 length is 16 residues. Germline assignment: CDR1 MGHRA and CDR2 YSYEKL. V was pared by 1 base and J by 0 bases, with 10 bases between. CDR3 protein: CASSQVVEVSGNTIYF. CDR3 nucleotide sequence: TGCGCCAGCAGCCAAGTGGTAGAGGTCTCTGGAAACACCATATATTTT.

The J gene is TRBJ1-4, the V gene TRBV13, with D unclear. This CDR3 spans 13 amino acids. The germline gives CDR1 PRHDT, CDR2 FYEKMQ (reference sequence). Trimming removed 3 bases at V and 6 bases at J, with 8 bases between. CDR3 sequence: CASSLEADEKLFF. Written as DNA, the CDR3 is TGTGCCAGCAGCTTGGAGGCGGATGAAAAACTGTTTTTT.

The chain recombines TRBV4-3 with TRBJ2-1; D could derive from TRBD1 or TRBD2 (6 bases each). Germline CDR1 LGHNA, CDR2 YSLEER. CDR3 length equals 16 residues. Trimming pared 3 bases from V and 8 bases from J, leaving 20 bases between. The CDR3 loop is CASSQGGRATGYEQFF. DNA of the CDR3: TGCGCCAGCAGCCAGGGGGGCAGGGCTACGGGGTATGAGCAGTTCTTC.

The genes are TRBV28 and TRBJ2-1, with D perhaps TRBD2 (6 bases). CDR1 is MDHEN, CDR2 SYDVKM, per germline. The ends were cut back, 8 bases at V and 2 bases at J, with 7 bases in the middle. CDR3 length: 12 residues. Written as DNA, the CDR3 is TGTGCCAGCGGGGGGACCTACAATGAGCAGTTCTTC. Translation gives CASGGTYNEQFF.

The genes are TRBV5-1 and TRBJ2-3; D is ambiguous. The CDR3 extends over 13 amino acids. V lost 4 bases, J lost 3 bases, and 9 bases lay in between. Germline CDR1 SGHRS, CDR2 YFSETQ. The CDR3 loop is CASSDQWTDTQYF. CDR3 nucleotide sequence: TGCGCCAGCAGCGACCAGTGGACAGATACGCAGTATTTT.

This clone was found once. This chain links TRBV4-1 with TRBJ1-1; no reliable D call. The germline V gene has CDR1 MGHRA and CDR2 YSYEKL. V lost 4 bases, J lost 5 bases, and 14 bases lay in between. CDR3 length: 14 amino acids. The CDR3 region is CASSRPGGRTEAFF. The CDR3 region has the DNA TGCGCCAGCAGCCGCCCGGGAGGACGGACTGAAGCTTTCTTT.

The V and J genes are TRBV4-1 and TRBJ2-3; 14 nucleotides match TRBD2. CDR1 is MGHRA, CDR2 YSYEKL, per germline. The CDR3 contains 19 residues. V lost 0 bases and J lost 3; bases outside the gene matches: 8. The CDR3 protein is CASSQEGLAGGVWTDTQYF. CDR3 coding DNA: TGCGCCAGCAGCCAAGAAGGACTAGCGGGAGGTGTGTGGACAGATACGCAGTATTTT.

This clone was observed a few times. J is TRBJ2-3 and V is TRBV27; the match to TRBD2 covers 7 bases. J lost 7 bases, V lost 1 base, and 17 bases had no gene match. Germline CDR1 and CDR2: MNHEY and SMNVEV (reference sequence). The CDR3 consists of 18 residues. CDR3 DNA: TGTGCCAGCAGTTTATACCCAAATTTGATGGGGACTATATATACGCAGTATTTT. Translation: CASSLYPNLMGTIYTQYF.

The DNA of the CDR3 is TGTGCCAGCAGTTACGGCGGAAATCGGGGGCTTGAAGCTTTCTTT. Its translation is CASSYGGNRGLEAFF. The chain joins TRBV6-5 to TRBJ1-1; D may be TRBD1 (6 bases). Germline V gene lookup returns CDR1 MNHEY and CDR2 SVGAGI. V was cut by 2 bases and J by 7 bases, with 17 bases left in between. CDR3 length: 15 residues.

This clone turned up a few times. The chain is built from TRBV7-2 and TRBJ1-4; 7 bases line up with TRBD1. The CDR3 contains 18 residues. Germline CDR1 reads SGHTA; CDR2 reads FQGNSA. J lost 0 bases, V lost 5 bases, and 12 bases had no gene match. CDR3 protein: CASSPRQLDRATNEKLFF. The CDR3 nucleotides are TGTGCCAGCAGCCCTCGGCAACTAGACAGGGCAACTAATGAAAAACTGTTTTTT.

The CDR3 reads CSAYGYTF. Written as DNA, the CDR3 is TGCAGTGCTTATGGCTACACCTTC. This chain uses TRBV20-1 with TRBJ1-2; unclear D gene. Germline V gene data show CDR1 as DFQATT and CDR2 as SNEGSKA (reference sequence). This CDR3 comprises 8 residues. Between the trimmed V and J ends, which lost 5 bases and 5 bases, there was a span of 0 bases.

The CDR3 loop reads CASSDRGRETQYF. The CDR3 nucleotides are TGTGCCAGCAGTGACAGGGGCAGGGAGACCCAGTACTTC. The chain combines TRBV27 with TRBJ2-5; 8 positions agree with TRBD1. The CDR3 spans 13 residues. CDR1 and CDR2 from the germline V gene are MNHEY and SMNVEV (reference sequence). Trimming cost V 5 bases and J 5 bases; bases outside gene matches: 4.

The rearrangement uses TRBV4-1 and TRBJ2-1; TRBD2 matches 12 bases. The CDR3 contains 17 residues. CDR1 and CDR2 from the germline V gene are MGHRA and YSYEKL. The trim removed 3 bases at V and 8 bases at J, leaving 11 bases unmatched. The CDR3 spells CASSHLLAGGRRDEQFF. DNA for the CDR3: TGCGCCAGCAGCCACCTACTAGCGGGAGGCCGCCGGGATGAGCAGTTCTTC.

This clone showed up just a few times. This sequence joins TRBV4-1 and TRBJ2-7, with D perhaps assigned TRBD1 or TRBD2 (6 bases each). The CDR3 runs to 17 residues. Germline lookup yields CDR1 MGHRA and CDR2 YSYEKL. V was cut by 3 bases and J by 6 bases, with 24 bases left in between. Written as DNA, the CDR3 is TGCGCCAGCAGCCAGGGGGGCTATCTTGGGATAAGGGGCGAGCAGTACTTC. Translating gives CASSQGGYLGIRGEQYF.

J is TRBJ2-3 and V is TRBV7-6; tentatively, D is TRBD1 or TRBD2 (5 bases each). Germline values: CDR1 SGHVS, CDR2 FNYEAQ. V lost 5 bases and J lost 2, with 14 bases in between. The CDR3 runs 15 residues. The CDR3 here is CASSPGGLLTDTQYF. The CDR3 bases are TGTGCCAGCAGCCCTGGGGGTCTCCTCACAGATACGCAGTATTTT.

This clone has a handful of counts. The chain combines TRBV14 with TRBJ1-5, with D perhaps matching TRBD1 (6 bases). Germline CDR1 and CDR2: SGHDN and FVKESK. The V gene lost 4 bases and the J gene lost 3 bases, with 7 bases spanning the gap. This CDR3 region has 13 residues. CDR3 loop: CASSRTANQPQHF. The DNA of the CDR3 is TGTGCCAGCAGCCGGACAGCCAATCAGCCCCAGCATTTT. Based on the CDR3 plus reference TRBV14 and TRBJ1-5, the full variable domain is EAGVTQFPSHSVIEKGQTVTLRCDPISGHDNLYWYRRVMGKEIKFLLHFVKESKQDESGMPNNRFLAERTGGTYSTLKVQPAELEDSGVYFCASSRTANQPQHFGDGTRLSIL.

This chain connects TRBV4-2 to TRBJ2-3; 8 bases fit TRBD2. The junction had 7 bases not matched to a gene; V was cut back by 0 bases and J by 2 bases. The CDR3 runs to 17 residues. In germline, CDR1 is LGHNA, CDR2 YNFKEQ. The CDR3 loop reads CASSQEGIAGPTDTQYF. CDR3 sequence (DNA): TGTGCCAGCAGCCAAGAAGGGATAGCGGGACCCACAGATACGCAGTATTTT.

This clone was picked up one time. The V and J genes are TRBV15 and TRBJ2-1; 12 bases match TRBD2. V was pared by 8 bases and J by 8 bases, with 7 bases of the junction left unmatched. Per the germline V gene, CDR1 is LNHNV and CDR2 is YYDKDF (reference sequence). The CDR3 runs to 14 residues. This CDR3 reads CATSGLAGLYEQFF. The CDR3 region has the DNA TGTGCCACCTCCGGACTAGCGGGGTTATATGAGCAGTTCTTC.

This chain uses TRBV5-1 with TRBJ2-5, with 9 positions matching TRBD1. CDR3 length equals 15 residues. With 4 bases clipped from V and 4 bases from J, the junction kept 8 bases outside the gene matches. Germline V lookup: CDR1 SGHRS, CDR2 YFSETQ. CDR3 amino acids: CASSLRGQGGETQYF. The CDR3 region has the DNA TGCGCCAGCAGCCTCCGGGGACAGGGAGGAGAGACCCAGTACTTC.

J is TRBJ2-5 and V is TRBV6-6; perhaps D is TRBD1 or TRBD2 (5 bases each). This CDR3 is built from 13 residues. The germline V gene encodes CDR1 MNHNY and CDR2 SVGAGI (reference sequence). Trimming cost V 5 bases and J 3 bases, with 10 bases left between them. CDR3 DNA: TGTGCCAGCAGTAGGGACGGGAAAGAGACCCAGTACTTC. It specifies CASSRDGKETQYF.

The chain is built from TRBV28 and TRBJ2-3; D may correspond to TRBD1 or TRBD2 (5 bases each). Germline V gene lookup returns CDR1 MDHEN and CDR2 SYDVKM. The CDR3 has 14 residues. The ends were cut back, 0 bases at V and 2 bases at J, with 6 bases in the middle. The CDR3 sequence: CASSLWGTTDTQYF. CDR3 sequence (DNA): TGTGCCAGCAGTTTATGGGGGACCACAGATACGCAGTATTTT. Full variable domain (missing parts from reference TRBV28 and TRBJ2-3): DVKVTQSSRYLVKRTGEKVFLECVQDMDHENMFWYRQDPGLGLRLIYFSYDVKMKEKGDIPEGYSVSREKKERFSLILESASTNQTSMYLCASSLWGTTDTQYFGPGTRLTVL.

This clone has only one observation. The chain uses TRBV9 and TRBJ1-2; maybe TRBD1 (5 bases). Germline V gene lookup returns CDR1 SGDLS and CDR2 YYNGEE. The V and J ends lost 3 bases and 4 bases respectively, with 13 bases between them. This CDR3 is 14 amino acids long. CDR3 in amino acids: CASSAPQGVYGYTF. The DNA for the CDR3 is TGTGCCAGCAGCGCCCCCCAGGGAGTCTATGGCTACACCTTC.